The clone carrying this T cell receptor beta chain was counted many times. Its specificity is unknown. CDR1 SGHVS and CDR2 FQNEAQ come from the germline V gene. The germline V and J ends were trimmed by 5 bases and 2 bases, with 15 bases remaining between them. This CDR3 has 15 amino acids. This specimen comes from a study of T cells in Graves' hyperthyroidism and ophthalmopathy. Study-level findings and limits: Ophthalmopathy was distinguished from stable hyperthyroidism by 13 V-J signatures. The blood repertoire included most of the expanded thyroid clonotypes above 0.001. The model identified upcoming ophthalmopathy a median 6.5 months ahead of onset.

Diagnosis rested on symptoms, serum thyroxine and TRAb, thyroid ultrasound, and orbital computed tomography. The CDR3 regions of TCR beta were amplified from RNA transcripts. Primed by the HTBI set, a first-round RT-PCR was run on the TCR CDR3. Each CDR3 protein is one row after TCRdb ran MiXCR on the multiplex PCR reads. The table lists approximately 700,000 distinct CDR3 sequences, approximately 42% of them singletons, with about 7.2% in the top ten. The receptor was derived from an adult man with Graves' disease, either hyperthyroidism or ophthalmopathy (not recorded which). V gene TRBV7-8 combines with J gene TRBJ1-2; D not resolved. What was sequenced was peripheral blood or thyroid tissue (not recorded which). The CDR3 DNA follows: TGTGCCAGCAGCCCGCGCCTGGCGGCGAACTATGGCTACACCTTC. It translates to CASSPRLAANYGYTF.